These T cell receptor beta chains were read from a single sample in a study of T cell clones after liver transplantation. Here immunoSEQ multiplex PCR was the method, and the copy in TCRdb shows in-frame clones only, minus some. This sample carries around 110,000 clones, approximately 90% of them seen once, and the ten largest clones take 0.65% to 0.95%. The input for sequencing was CD4+ T cells from blood, taken 12 months after liver transplant. The receptor source for this set is a human patient who received a liver transplant. Some T cells may arise from the graft donor. Each CDR3 is given with its conserved first and last residue.

j_gene,v_gene,CDR3aa
TRBJ2-7,TRBV18,CASSPAQGYEQYF
TRBJ2-3,TRBV7-2,CASSLSGPDTQYF
TRBJ2-2,TRBV19,CASVTGGGPGELFF
TRBJ2-1,TRBV28,CASRPPDSLDEQFF
TRBJ2-3,TRBV18,CASPNRAEESSTDTQYF
TRBJ2-2,TRBV4-2,CASSQDVSSSTGELFF
TRBJ1-1,TRBV10-2,CASSESTLKNTEAFF
TRBJ1-1,TRBV10-3,CAISEGESTEAFF
TRBJ1-4,TRBV5-1,CASSIQGAQGEKLFF
TRBJ2-1,TRBV7-8,CASSKGLAGGGEQFF
TRBJ2-5,TRBV27,CASSSNRGYQETQYF
TRBJ2-5,TRBV18,CASSPRHGQETQYF
TRBJ2-4,TRBV7-3,CASSSGQGADIQYF
TRBJ1-2,TRBV18,CASSPPGRAFGSGYTF
TRBJ2-1,TRBV27,CASSLYASLARTYNEQFF
TRBJ2-5,TRBV7-2,CASSLTIETQYF
TRBJ2-3,TRBV29-1,CSVAQGADTQYF
TRBJ1-3,TRBV19,CASSGTSSGNTIYF
TRBJ2-1,TRBV5-1,CASSPGLAGGNNEQFF
TRBJ2-7,TRBV6-5,CASRRQGNYEQYF
TRBJ2-1,TRBV6-5,CASSYTAGAGEQFF
TRBJ2-7,TRBV4-2,CASSHTTSGGTYEQYF